This TCR beta chain was recorded in a study of blood T cell repertoires in COVID-19. Generated by immunoSEQ multiplex PCR, the TCRdb table keeps only in-frame clones and is missing some. The profile shows approximately 440,000 clones, 90% of them singletons. Germline loops: CDR1 SGDLS, CDR2 YYNGEE. Trimming left V 3 bases short and J 7 bases short, with 19 bases between. The length of the CDR3 is 15 residues. The specimen was PBMCs or T cells enriched from blood (not recorded which). The chain couples TRBV9 to TRBJ1-2; D is possibly TRBD1 (6 bases). The receptor was derived from a man aged 18-30 years who had recovered from COVID-19. The CDR3, as DNA: TGTGCCAGCAGCGCTCAATATACAGGGTTAGGTGGCTACACCTTC. This sequence encodes CASSAQYTGLGGYTF.